This T cell receptor beta chain was captured by sequencing in a study of identical twins. Findings and limits, study-wide: It was possible that invariant MAIT and iNKT cells partly confounded the zero-insertion analyses.

The cDNA had a unique molecular identifier and a template-switch universal primer site. TCRdb itself ran the 5' RACE reads through MiXCR, one entry per CDR3 protein. The table lists fewer than 450,000 distinct CDR3 sequences, roughly 9% of them singletons. All donors were healthy, and all were Caucasian. This clonotype was found many times. Its matching antigen is unknown. One junction end disagrees with the germline gene, perhaps due to a read error. The germline CDR1 and CDR2 sequences are SGHRS and YFSETQ. The CDR3 runs to 13 residues. The TCR sequence derives from a woman between 50 and 59 years old in good health. The rearrangement links TRBV5-1 to TRBJ1-1; D gene ambiguous. The sample was naive T cells sorted from blood. CDR3: CASSFDGNTEAFF. CDR3 coding DNA: TGTGCCAGCAGCTTCGATGGGAACACTGAAGCTTTCTTT.